This T cell receptor (beta chain) is drawn from a study of regulatory T cells in long-lasting Graves disease. Of note for this clonotype: Being one base from a much bigger clone, this may be a read error.

J was trimmed by 8 bases and V by 4 bases; bases with no gene match: 11. This CDR3 comprises 15 residues. Looked up from germline, CDR1 is SGHTS and CDR2 is YDEGEE. Indicated time point: newly diagnosed GD, antithyroid drugs for less than 3 months. PBMC-extracted RNA yielded the TCR library. Investigators prepared the TCR beta libraries by applying iRepertoire HTBI primers and Arm-PCR of CDR3 regions. The authors' processing: Identified segments across samples numbered approximately 60 TRBV and roughly 15 TRBJ. TCRdb called the multiplex PCR reads again in MiXCR, with one record for every CDR3 protein. The V and J calls come from TCRdb's annotation, not from the publication. The sample holds 450,000 to 700,000 distinct CDR3 sequences; approximately 13% are singletons and the top ten take 10%. The same sample was also studied in work on T cells in Graves' hyperthyroidism and ophthalmopathy.

The clonotype comes from a man aged 30 to 39 with Graves disease. This specimen was peripheral blood mononuclear cells (PBMCs), taken at new diagnosis, from a patient treated with antithyroid drugs. The V and J genes are TRBV5-8 and TRBJ2-1, with 8 bases that match TRBD2. CDR3 nucleotide sequence: TGTGCCAGCAGCATCCAAGCGGGAGAATGGCATGAGCAGTTCTTC. It is translated as CASSIQAGEWHEQFF.